The next 2 T cell receptor beta chains were all read from a single sample in a study of shared clonotypes between healthy human individuals. Sequencing was performed with immunoSEQ multiplex PCR; in TCRdb, only in-frame clones are kept and a portion is missing. The profile covers about 490,000 clones, with around 73% appearing a single time and 12% taken by the ten largest. The sample taken for sequencing was PBMCs. These receptors were collected from a woman aged 35 to 49 in good health. Some clones in this sample may be carry-over from other donors' samples.

This clone was recorded a few times. V gene TRBV4-1 combines with J gene TRBJ2-3, with 9 bases fitting TRBD2. V gave up 5 bases and J gave up 4 bases; unmatched junction bases: 13. Germline V CDR1 and CDR2: MGHRA, YSYEKL. The CDR3 totals 17 residues. CDR3 protein: CASSEGLAHEGSDTQYF. In nucleotides, the CDR3 is TGCGCCAGCAGCGAGGGACTAGCCCATGAGGGTTCAGATACGCAGTATTTT.

This clone occurred a few times. This rearrangement joins TRBV2 to TRBJ1-4; tentative D call: TRBD1 (5 bases). V was cut by 6 bases and J by 13 bases, with 12 bases left in between. Per the germline V gene, CDR1 is SNHLY and CDR2 is FYNNEI. The CDR3 contains 11 residues. In DNA, the CDR3 is TGTGCCAGCAGCCTGACAGTGGCACTGTTTTTT. Protein: CASSLTVALFF.